This TCR beta chain was identified during a study of cytomegalovirus exposure and HLA in healthy donors. The germline V gene has CDR1 LGHNA and CDR2 YSLEER. V lost 4 bases to trimming and J lost 1 base; unmatched junction nucleotides: 1. This CDR3 has 15 amino acids. The PCR ran on 60 Vbeta and 13 Jbeta primers. The data were produced by immunoSEQ multiplex PCR, yet TCRdb's version contains in-frame clones alone and is incomplete. The data hold some 84,000 clones, with roughly 61% observed a single time. This clone was found once. This clonotype originated in a woman aged 40 to 50 in good health and CMV-seropositive. The sequenced sample consisted of PBMCs. The V and J genes are TRBV4-3 and TRBJ1-3, with TRBD1 identical over 10 bases. This chain's CDR3 is CASSLDRGSGNTIYF. The CDR3 DNA sequence: TGCGCCAGCAGCCTGGACAGGGGGTCTGGAAACACCATATATTTT.